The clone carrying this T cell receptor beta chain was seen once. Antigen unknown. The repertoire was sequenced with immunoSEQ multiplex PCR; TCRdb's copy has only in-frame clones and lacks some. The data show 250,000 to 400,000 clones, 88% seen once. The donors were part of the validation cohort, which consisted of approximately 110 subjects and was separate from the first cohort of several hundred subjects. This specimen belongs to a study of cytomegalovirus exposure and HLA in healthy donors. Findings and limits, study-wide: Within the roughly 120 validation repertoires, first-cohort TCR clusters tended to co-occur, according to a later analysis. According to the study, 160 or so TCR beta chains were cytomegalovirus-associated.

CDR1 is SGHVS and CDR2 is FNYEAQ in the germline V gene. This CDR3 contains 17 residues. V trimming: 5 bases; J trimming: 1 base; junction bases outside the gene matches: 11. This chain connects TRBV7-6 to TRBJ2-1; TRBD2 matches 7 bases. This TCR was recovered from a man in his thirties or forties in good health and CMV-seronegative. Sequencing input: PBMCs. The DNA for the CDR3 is TGTGCCAGCAGCGCAAATAGCGGGTCACCTTCCTACAATGAGCAGTTCTTC. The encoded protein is CASSANSGSPSYNEQFF.